The rows below give T cell receptor beta chains drawn from one sample of a study of cytomegalovirus exposure and HLA in healthy donors. Method: immunoSEQ multiplex PCR; TCRdb's copy keeps in-frame clones and lacks some. The table records approximately 140,000 clones, 60% to 85% of them present only once. The sequencing sample was made of PBMCs. Source of these receptors: a man aged 50 to 59 in good health and CMV-seropositive. CDR3s include the opening cysteine and the closing phenylalanine or tryptophan. A D gene is named only where the DNA matches it firmly. Size is stated for part of the rows, as once, few or many counts, or as a class when the clone is expanded.

TGTGCCAGCAGCTCCACCGGGACTAGCGGGAGGGCTGAGCAGTTCTTC CASSSTGTSGRAEQFF TRBJ2-1 - TRBD2 TRBV11-1
TGTGCCAGCAGTTTTAGTGACGGGACACGGTATTTT CASSFSDGTRYF TRBJ2-3 - - TRBV27
TGCGCCAGCAGCCAAGCCTTACAGGACGGACAGCCCCAGCATTTT CASSQALQDGQPQHF TRBJ1-5 - - TRBV4-1
TGTGCCAGCAGTGAAAGAGTTGGCACCTTC CASSERVGTF TRBJ1-2 - - TRBV6-1
TGTTCCAGCAGCTTGAGGACAGCAAGCTCCTACAATGAGCAGTTCTTC CSSSLRTASSYNEQFF TRBJ2-1 - - TRBV7-9
TGTGCCAGCAGGGTTACAGGGCAGAGCAATCAGCCCCAGCATTTT CASRVTGQSNQPQHF TRBJ1-5 - - TRBV6-4
TGTGCCAGCAGTGATCAGGTCGGTTCCCAAGAGACCCAGTACTTC CASSDQVGSQETQYF TRBJ2-5 few - TRBV6-1
TGTGCCAGCAGCTTGGCCGGAGACTACACCCAAGAGACCCAGTACTTC CASSLAGDYTQETQYF TRBJ2-5 few - TRBV5-4
TGTGCCAGCAGTGCGGGACAGGGGCCGAAGCATTTT CASSAGQGPKHF TRBJ1-5 - TRBD1 TRBV2
TGCGCCAGCAGCCCAGGCATAAGGGGGCCAACTAATGAAAAACTGTTTTTT CASSPGIRGPTNEKLFF TRBJ1-4 - TRBD1 TRBV4-1
TGTGCCAGCAGCCTAGGCGCGGGCACTGAAGCTTTCTTT CASSLGAGTEAFF TRBJ1-1 few - TRBV5-4
TGTGCCAGCAGCAAAAGAAAGAACGGGACCCAAGGAGGGGAAAAACTGTTTTTT CASSKRKNGTQGGEKLFF TRBJ1-4 - - TRBV21-1
TGCGCCAGCAGTGTTAACAGGGCAGCCGAAGCTTTCTTT CASSVNRAAEAFF TRBJ1-1 - - TRBV10-1
TGTGCCATCAGTCTGACTAGCGGGAGTACCGGGGAGCTGTTTTTT CAISLTSGSTGELFF TRBJ2-2 - TRBD2 TRBV10-3
TGTGCCAGCAGTGCACCCGGGACAGGAGCTGGAGGCTACACCTTC CASSAPGTGAGGYTF TRBJ1-2 - TRBD1 TRBV27
TGTGCCAGCAGTAGGACCGGGACAGGAGTGATGAACACTGAAGCTTTCTTT CASSRTGTGVMNTEAFF TRBJ1-1 - TRBD1 TRBV5-4
TGTGCCAGCAGCCCCTTCCGCATAGGAGACTCCTGCAATGAGCAGTTCTTC CASSPFRIGDSCNEQFF TRBJ2-1 - - TRBV27
TGTGCCAGCAGTTTAGAGACAGGGGGCTACGAGCAGTACTTC CASSLETGGYEQYF TRBJ2-7 - TRBD1 TRBV27
TGTGCCAGCAGTGTTCTTTCCGCCGGGACAGGGGGCATGTACTTC CASSVLSAGTGGMYF TRBJ2-7 - TRBD1 TRBV2
TGTGCCAGCAGCCCCAGGACCGCGGGCGAGCAGTACTTC CASSPRTAGEQYF TRBJ2-7 - - TRBV13
TGTGCCAGCAGCGGGCAGGGGGCGAGCGCTGAAGCTTTCTTT CASSGQGASAEAFF TRBJ1-1 once TRBD1 TRBV9
TGTGCCAGCAGCGGGCGGACAGGTTCCTACGAGCAGTACTTC CASSGRTGSYEQYF TRBJ2-7 few TRBD1 TRBV9
TGTGCCAGCAGCTTAGGGGGGCCTGACAGGTTCCTTCATCAGCCCCAGCATTTT CASSLGGPDRFLHQPQHF TRBJ1-5 - - TRBV11-2
TGTGCCAGCTCACCCAAGACAGGGGTTGGCGAGCAGTACTTC CASSPKTGVGEQYF TRBJ2-7 - TRBD1 TRBV18
TGTGCCAGCAGTTACCGGGGGTACTACAATGAGCAGTTCTTC CASSYRGYYNEQFF TRBJ2-1 - - TRBV6-5
TGTGCTAGTGGTCCTCGGACCGGGGAGCTGTTTTTT CASGPRTGELFF TRBJ2-2 - - TRBV12-5
TGTGCCAGCAGCGGAGCGGACGGTCCGAACACCGGGGAGCTGTTTTTT CASSGADGPNTGELFF TRBJ2-2 once - TRBV7-6
TGTGCCAGCACAATGACATGGACGGGACTTAGGCCCGATACGCAGTATTTT CASTMTWTGLRPDTQYF TRBJ2-3 - - TRBV27
TGCGCCAGCAGTGAGGGACAGGGGGTATGGACCCAGTACTTC CASSEGQGVWTQYF TRBJ2-5 - TRBD1 TRBV10-1
TGCGCCAGCAGCTTCTTTCCCAGGGGTACGGGTCAGCCCCAGCATTTT CASSFFPRGTGQPQHF TRBJ1-5 - - TRBV5-1
TGTGCCAGCAGTTTCAATAGCCTGAATCAGCCCCAGCATTTT CASSFNSLNQPQHF TRBJ1-5 - - TRBV28
TGCGCCAGCAGCCCCGGGACAGGGGGCGCAAACTACGAGCAGTACTTC CASSPGTGGANYEQYF TRBJ2-7 - TRBD1 TRBV5-1
TGTGCCAGCAGCTACACGGAAGGGGCGCAGGAGCAGTACTTC CASSYTEGAQEQYF TRBJ2-7 - - TRBV6-1
TGTGCCAGCACCCAGGGCCCTGAAGCTTTCTTT CASTQGPEAFF TRBJ1-1 - - TRBV6-1
TGTGCCAGCAGGCCGGGGGTGAGCAATCAGCCCCAGCATTTT CASRPGVSNQPQHF TRBJ1-5 - - TRBV28
TGCGCCAGCAGACAGAACCCCGGTGAAAAACTGTTTTTT CASRQNPGEKLFF TRBJ1-4 - - TRBV5-4
TGTGCCAGCAGTCCTACTAAGAAATGGGGGCATGAGCAGTTCTTC CASSPTKKWGHEQFF TRBJ2-1 - - TRBV28
TGTGCCAGCAGTGCCTTCTACGAGCAGTACTTC CASSAFYEQYF TRBJ2-7 - - TRBV6-1
TGTGCCAGCAGCTTAGAGTGGCGGGAGGGCCTGGAGCAGTACTTC CASSLEWREGLEQYF TRBJ2-7 few TRBD2 TRBV11-2
TGCGCCAGCTCTCGACTAGCGGGTAATGAGCAGTTCTTC CASSRLAGNEQFF TRBJ2-1 - TRBD2 TRBV5-1
TGTGCCAGCAGCGATTTAGCGGGAGCCTCAGATACGCAGTATTTT CASSDLAGASDTQYF TRBJ2-3 - TRBD2 TRBV5-6
TGTGCTAGCAGCTGGGGGACAGGGTCGATCGGGGAGCTGTTTTTT CASSWGTGSIGELFF TRBJ2-2 - TRBD1 TRBV7-7
TGTGCCAGCAGCTTGGGGCCCGGGGACACTGAAGCTTTCTTT CASSLGPGDTEAFF TRBJ1-1 - - TRBV5-8
TGTGCCAGCAGTGTGACAGGGATCTACGAGCAGTACTTC CASSVTGIYEQYF TRBJ2-7 - TRBD1 TRBV6-1
TGTGCCAGCAGTTATCCAGACTCCTACGAGCAGTACTTC CASSYPDSYEQYF TRBJ2-7 - - TRBV28
TGTGCCAGCAGCTCTAGAGGTGGCTCCTACAATGAGCAGTTCTTC CASSSRGGSYNEQFF TRBJ2-1 - - TRBV5-8
TGTGCCAGCAGCTCGGGCGCCAGACTAATGAACACTGAAGCTTTCTTT CASSSGARLMNTEAFF TRBJ1-1 - - TRBV7-8
TGTGCCACCAGCAGAGACCCCTCCCGGGACAATCTTGGAAAACTGTTTTTT CATSRDPSRDNLGKLFF TRBJ1-4 - - TRBV15
TGCAGCGTTGAGCGGGCGGGAGAGAACACCGGGGAGCTGTTTTTT CSVERAGENTGELFF TRBJ2-2 - TRBD2 TRBV29-1
TGTGCCAGCAGGAGCACGGGACAGGTTTACAATGAGCAGTTCTTC CASRSTGQVYNEQFF TRBJ2-1 once TRBD1 TRBV4-2
TGTGCCAGCAGTCAGGACACAGGGGTGAACACCGGGGAGCTGTTTTTT CASSQDTGVNTGELFF TRBJ2-2 - TRBD1 TRBV2
TGTGCCATCAGTGAGGGGGGGGAGACCCAGTACTTC CAISEGGETQYF TRBJ2-5 - - TRBV10-3
TGTGCCAGTAGTCCTGGACTGATTAGCTCCTATAATTCACCCCTCCACTTT CASSPGLISSYNSPLHF TRBJ1-6 - - TRBV19
TGTGCCAGCAGCTTGGAGGTGGGAGCGGGGCTTCTAGATGAGCAGTTCTTC CASSLEVGAGLLDEQFF TRBJ2-1 - TRBD2 TRBV5-4
TGTGCCAGCAGCTTCAGGGGAGTGGTTGAGCCCCAGCATTTT CASSFRGVVEPQHF TRBJ1-5 once - TRBV2
TGTGCCAGCGTAGTTAGGGGGAAAAATGAGCAGTTCTTC CASVVRGKNEQFF TRBJ2-1 - - TRBV28
TGCAGCGCGGGAACCGGGACTAGCGGGACCAATGAGCAGTTCTTC CSAGTGTSGTNEQFF TRBJ2-1 - TRBD2 TRBV29-1
TGTGCCAGCAGCTCCGCCATGGTAGCCCACGATACGCAGTATTTT CASSSAMVAHDTQYF TRBJ2-3 - - TRBV11-2
TGTGCCAGCACCCATAACACCGAAGCTTTCTTT CASTHNTEAFF TRBJ1-1 - - TRBV18